This T cell receptor beta chain was sequenced during a study of blood T cell repertoires in COVID-19. The overall study: Acute and convalescent COVID-19 specimens originated in the United States, Italy and Spain.

The data were produced by immunoSEQ multiplex PCR, yet TCRdb's version contains in-frame clones alone and is incomplete. The sample yields 150,000 to 200,000 clones, 80% to 90% seen once. CDR3 length: 14 amino acids. With 6 bases clipped from V and 4 bases from J, the junction kept 7 bases outside the gene matches. The germline CDR1 and CDR2 sequences are LGHNT and FRNRAP. This clonotype originated in a man in his 60s with acute or convalescent COVID-19. This chain joins TRBV12-5 and TRBJ2-7, with 9 positions matching TRBD1. Sequenced input: peripheral blood. The CDR3 DNA follows: TGTGCTAGTGGCTGGACAGGGGCTGGGTACGAGCAGTACTTC. Translated: CASGWTGAGYEQYF.